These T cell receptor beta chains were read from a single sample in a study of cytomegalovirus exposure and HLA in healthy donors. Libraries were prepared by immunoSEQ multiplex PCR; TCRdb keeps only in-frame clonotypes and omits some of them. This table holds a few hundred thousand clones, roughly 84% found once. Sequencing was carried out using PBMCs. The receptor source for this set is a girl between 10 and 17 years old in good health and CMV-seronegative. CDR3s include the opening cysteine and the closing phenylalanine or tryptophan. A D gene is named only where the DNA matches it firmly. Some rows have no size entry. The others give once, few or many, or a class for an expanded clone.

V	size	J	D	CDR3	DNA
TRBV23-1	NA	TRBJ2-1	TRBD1	CASSIMRCSRGREQFF	TGCGCCAGCAGTATAATGCGGTGTTCGAGGGGGCGGGAGCAGTTCTTC
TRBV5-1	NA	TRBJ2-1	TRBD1	CASSLEGQGGNEQFF	TGCGCCAGCAGCTTGGAGGGACAGGGTGGCAATGAGCAGTTCTTC
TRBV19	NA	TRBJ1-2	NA	CASSMLDRNYGYTF	TGTGCCAGTAGTATGTTGGACAGAAACTATGGCTACACCTTC
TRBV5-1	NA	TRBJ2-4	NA	CASSFREMDIQYF	TGCGCCAGCAGCTTCCGGGAGATGGACATTCAGTACTTC
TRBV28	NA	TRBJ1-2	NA	CASSFIGQNGYTF	TGTGCCAGCAGTTTTATAGGACAGAATGGCTACACCTTC
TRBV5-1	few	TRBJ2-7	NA	CASSNDNYEQYF	TGCGCCAGCAGCAATGACAACTACGAGCAGTACTTC
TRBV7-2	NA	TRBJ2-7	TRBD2	CASSLDQREGRGAYEQYF	TGTGCCAGCAGCTTAGACCAGCGGGAGGGCCGGGGGGCCTACGAGCAGTACTTC
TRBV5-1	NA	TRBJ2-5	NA	CASSLVGGQETQYF	TGCGCCAGCAGCTTGGTAGGAGGACAAGAGACCCAGTACTTC
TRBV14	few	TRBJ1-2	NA	CASSGQKGYTF	TGTGCCAGCAGCGGCCAGAAAGGCTACACCTTC
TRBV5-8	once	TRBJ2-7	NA	CASSGGQGYEQYF	TGTGCCAGCAGCGGCGGCCAGGGCTACGAGCAGTACTTC
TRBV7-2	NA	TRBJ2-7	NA	CARTRGSYEQYF	TGTGCCAGAACCAGGGGCTCCTACGAGCAGTACTTC
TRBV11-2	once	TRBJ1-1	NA	CASSGGMNTEAFF	TGTGCCAGCAGCGGAGGGATGAACACTGAAGCTTTCTTT
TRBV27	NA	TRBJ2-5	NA	CASSRAALMGVRETQYF	TGTGCCAGCAGTCGCGCGGCCTTAATGGGAGTCAGGGAGACCCAGTACTTC
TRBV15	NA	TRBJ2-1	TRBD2	CATSRRQAGGPSEQFF	TGTGCCACCAGCAGACGGCAAGCGGGAGGGCCAAGTGAGCAGTTCTTC
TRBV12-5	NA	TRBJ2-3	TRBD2	CASGSWTSGSLWGDTQYF	TGTGCTAGTGGTTCCTGGACTAGCGGGTCACTTTGGGGAGATACGCAGTATTTT
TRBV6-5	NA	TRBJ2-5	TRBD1	CASSLDRVRETQYF	TGTGCCAGCAGTTTAGACAGGGTTCGGGAGACCCAGTACTTC
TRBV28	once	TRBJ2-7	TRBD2	CASSSPSGRLYEQYF	TGTGCCAGCAGCTCCCCTAGCGGGAGGCTCTACGAGCAGTACTTC
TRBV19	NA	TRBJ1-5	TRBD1	CASSTQGASNQPQHF	TGTGCCAGTAGTACACAGGGGGCTAGCAATCAGCCCCAGCATTTT
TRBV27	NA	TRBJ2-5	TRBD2	CATAPTGEGQVTQYF	TGTGCCACCGCGCCGACCGGGGAGGGGCAGGTGACCCAGTACTTC
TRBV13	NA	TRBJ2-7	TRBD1	CASSNGQGGNPYEQYF	TGTGCCAGCAGCAATGGACAGGGCGGAAACCCCTACGAGCAGTACTTC
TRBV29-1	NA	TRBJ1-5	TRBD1	CSGGQGANQPQHF	TGCAGCGGTGGACAGGGGGCGAATCAGCCCCAGCATTTT
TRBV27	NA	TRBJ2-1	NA	CASSPLSYNEQFF	TGTGCCAGCAGTCCACTCTCCTACAATGAGCAGTTCTTC
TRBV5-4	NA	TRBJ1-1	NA	CASSLDTGFEAFF	TGTGCCAGCAGCTTGGATACAGGGTTTGAAGCTTTCTTT
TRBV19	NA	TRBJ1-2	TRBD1	CASSTRQGPRGYTF	TGTGCCAGTAGTACCCGACAGGGCCCCAGAGGCTACACCTTC
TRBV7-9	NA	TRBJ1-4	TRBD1	CASSYRGGQGLIGEKLFF	TGTGCCAGCAGCTATAGAGGGGGACAGGGCCTTATCGGGGAAAAACTGTTTTTT
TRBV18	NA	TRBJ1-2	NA	CASSLSTGLDYGYTF	TGTGCCAGCTCATTAAGTACGGGGTTGGACTATGGCTACACCTTC
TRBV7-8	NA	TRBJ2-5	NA	CASSLARETQYF	TGTGCCAGCAGCTTAGCTAGAGAGACCCAGTACTTC
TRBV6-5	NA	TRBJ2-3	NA	CASSYSTGGHTQYF	TGTGCCAGCAGTTACTCGACGGGGGGCCATACGCAGTATTTT
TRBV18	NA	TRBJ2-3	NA	CASSRGTELRPTDTQYF	TGTGCCAGCTCACGCGGGACAGAACTTCGCCCCACAGATACGCAGTATTTT
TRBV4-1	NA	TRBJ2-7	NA	CASSQVTGSGGFYEQYF	TGCGCCAGCAGCCAAGTCACGGGGTCTGGAGGCTTCTACGAGCAGTACTTC
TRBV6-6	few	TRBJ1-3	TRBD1	CASSSGTDNTIYF	TGTGCCAGCAGTTCCGGGACAGACAACACCATATATTTT
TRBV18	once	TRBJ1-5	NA	CAGSHLTIPRNQPQHF	TGTGCCGGCTCCCACTTAACCATTCCCAGGAATCAGCCCCAGCATTTT
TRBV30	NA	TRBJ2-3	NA	CAWSVVGRTDTQYF	TGTGCCTGGAGTGTAGTGGGCCGCACAGATACGCAGTATTTT
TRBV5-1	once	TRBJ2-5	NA	CASSLDSKQETQYF	TGCGCCAGCAGCTTGGACAGTAAGCAAGAGACCCAGTACTTC
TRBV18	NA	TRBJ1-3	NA	CASSPAPGSGNTIYF	TGTGCCAGCTCACCAGCGCCAGGGTCTGGAAACACCATATATTTT
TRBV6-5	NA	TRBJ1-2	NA	CASRSRSGSDGYTF	TGTGCCAGCAGATCACGATCCGGGTCCGATGGCTACACCTTC
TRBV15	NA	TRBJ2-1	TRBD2	CATSRDGRSGRVTFNEQFF	TGTGCCACCAGCAGAGATGGGAGGAGCGGGAGGGTAACTTTTAATGAGCAGTTCTTC
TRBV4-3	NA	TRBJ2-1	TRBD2	CASNQDLGVAGGTRNEQFF	TGCGCCAGCAACCAAGATCTTGGGGTAGCGGGGGGGACTAGGAATGAGCAGTTCTTC
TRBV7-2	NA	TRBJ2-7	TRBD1	CASSPQQGGYYEQYF	TGTGCCAGCAGCCCCCAACAGGGGGGTTACTACGAGCAGTACTTC
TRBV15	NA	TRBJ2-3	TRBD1	CATSRGQGKDTQYF	TGTGCCACCAGCAGAGGACAGGGGAAGGATACGCAGTATTTT
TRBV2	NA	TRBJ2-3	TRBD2	CASTQTTSGTDTQYF	TGTGCCAGCACCCAGACGACTAGCGGCACAGATACGCAGTATTTT
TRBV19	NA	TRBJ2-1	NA	CASNTAGSSYNEQFF	TGTGCCAGTAACACCGCAGGGTCCTCCTACAATGAGCAGTTCTTC
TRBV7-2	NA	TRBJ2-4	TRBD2	CASSQGLAGRAKNIQYF	TGTGCCAGCAGCCAAGGACTAGCGGGTAGGGCCAAAAACATTCAGTACTTC
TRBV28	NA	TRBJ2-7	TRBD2	CASSPKRLSSGRWNEQYF	TGTGCCAGCAGTCCAAAAAGGTTGTCTAGCGGGAGATGGAACGAGCAGTACTTC
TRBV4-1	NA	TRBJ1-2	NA	CASSQDPRVVHYGYTF	TGCGCCAGCAGCCAAGATCCCAGGGTGGTTCACTATGGCTACACCTTC
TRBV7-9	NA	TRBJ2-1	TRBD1	CASSFLTGGYNEQFF	TGTGCCAGCAGCTTTCTTACAGGGGGGTACAATGAGCAGTTCTTC